The 6 T cell receptor beta chains presented below share a single source sample, sequenced in a study of Graves' ophthalmopathy and Graves' hyperthyroidism (dated by TCRdb to 2017 to 2018). Sequencing instrument: Illumina HiSeq 2000. TCR beta CDR3 regions were amplified from RNA transcripts for repertoire sequencing. The first round was an RT-PCR using HTBI primers with the Qiagen OneStep RT-PCR kit, and this first round was followed by a second-round multiplex PCR, then size selection and purification. The public sequencing data were trimmed at Q25 with fastp and processed into clonotypes with MiXCR by TCRdb, which kept only in-frame beta chains. Each CDR3 protein gets just one entry, which takes the most common genes and DNA from the rows behind it. The sample table contains more than 300,000 distinct CDR3 sequences; only one count was recorded for 15% to 20% of them. Together, the top ten hold 2% to 2.5% of the sample.

Source material: peripheral blood. The receptors here all came from an adult woman with stable Graves' hyperthyroidism.

This clonotype appeared many times. The chain is built from TRBV6-5 and TRBJ2-2; D remains unclear. In germline, CDR1 is MNHEY, CDR2 SVGAGI. Trimming cost V 8 bases and J 2 bases, with 15 bases left between them. The CDR3 totals 15 residues. The CDR3 bases are TGTGCCAGCTCGGAAAGGCCCGTTAACACCGGGGAGCTGTTTTTT. The encoded protein is CASSERPVNTGELFF.

This clonotype was counted many times. The gene calls are TRBV12-3 or TRBV12-4 and TRBJ1-2; no definite D call. The CDR3 is 12 amino acids. The V end was cut by 3 bases, the J end by 6 bases, with 8 bases between. CDR3 sequence (DNA): TGTGCCAGCAGTTTTTCGGGGAATGGCTACACCTTC. Its protein product is CASSFSGNGYTF.

This clonotype was picked up many times. This sequence joins TRBV6-5 and TRBJ1-1, with D perhaps TRBD1 (5 bases). Germline V gives CDR1 MNHEY, CDR2 SVGAGI. This CDR3 comprises 13 residues. Trimming removed 0 bases at V and 4 bases at J, with 6 bases between. The CDR3 coding sequence is TGTGCCAGCAGTTACTCGGGGGTCACTGAAGCTTTCTTT. This translates into CASSYSGVTEAFF.

V gene TRBV20-1 combines with J gene TRBJ1-1; no reliable D call. Germline V gives CDR1 DFQATT, CDR2 SNEGSKA (reference sequence). This CDR3 has 14 amino acids. Trimming shortened V by 0 bases and J by 4 bases, and 12 bases separated the two germline ends. As DNA, the CDR3 is TGCAGTGCTAGAGAAGTCGGAGGAAGCACTGAAGCTTTCTTT. Encoded protein: CSAREVGGSTEAFF.

Only one count was recorded for this clonotype. This chain joins TRBV20-1 and TRBJ2-7; D call uncertain. With 0 bases removed from V and 2 bases from J, the gap between germline ends came to 11 bases. Germline V gene sequence: CDR1 DFQATT, CDR2 SNEGSKA (reference sequence). CDR3 length: 14 amino acids. CDR3 sequence reads: CSARDGLGAYEQYF. Here the CDR3 DNA reads TGCAGTGCTAGAGATGGGTTGGGTGCCTACGAGCAGTACTTC.

This clonotype was counted between two and nine times. This could be a read error, since a much larger clone is one nucleotide away. J is TRBJ1-2 and V is TRBV2; no clear D. The germline V gene has CDR1 SNHLY and CDR2 FYNNEI. The CDR3 covers 11 residues. V was clipped by 6 bases and J by 4 bases, with 6 bases between them. The chain's CDR3 is CASRALYGYTF. The CDR3 nucleotides are TGTGCCAGCAGGGCCCTCTATGGCTACACCTTC.